A selection of T cell receptor beta chains follows, all from one sample in a study of T cell responses to AZD1222 COVID-19 vaccine. Using immunoSEQ multiplex PCR, the repertoire was profiled, and TCRdb retains in-frame clones only, with some absent. The repertoire has roughly 130,000 clones, 70% to 90% of them found once; the top ten carry approximately 1.7%. Source: peripheral blood, taken on day 0 of AZD1222 vaccination. All receptors come from an adult in good health. The CDR3 runs from the conserved cysteine through the conserved F or W. Each record gives: J gene, clone size, V gene, D gene, CDR3 protein, CDR3 DNA. A D gene is named only where the DNA matches it firmly. Rows may omit the clone size; those that give it use once, few, many or a size class.

J gene: TRBJ1-1; clone size: -; V gene: TRBV11-2; D gene: -; CDR3 protein: CASSLGQRNTEAFF; CDR3 DNA: TGTGCCAGCAGTTTGGGGCAGAGGAACACTGAAGCTTTCTTT
J gene: TRBJ1-6; clone size: -; V gene: TRBV30; D gene: TRBD1; CDR3 protein: CACRQGSSYNSPLHF; CDR3 DNA: TGTGCCTGTAGACAGGGGTCATCCTATAATTCACCCCTCCACTTT
J gene: TRBJ2-3; clone size: once; V gene: TRBV7-9; D gene: -; CDR3 protein: CASSLAARTDTQYF; CDR3 DNA: TGTGCCAGCAGCTTAGCGGCCCGCACAGATACGCAGTATTTT
J gene: TRBJ1-2; clone size: -; V gene: TRBV4-1; D gene: TRBD1; CDR3 protein: CASSHQTGRGGYTF; CDR3 DNA: TGCGCCAGCAGCCATCAGACAGGGCGGGGTGGCTACACCTTC
J gene: TRBJ1-1; clone size: -; V gene: TRBV5-8; D gene: -; CDR3 protein: CASSFAWNTEAFF; CDR3 DNA: TGTGCCAGCAGCTTTGCATGGAACACTGAAGCTTTCTTT
J gene: TRBJ1-2; clone size: few; V gene: TRBV30; D gene: -; CDR3 protein: CAWIRMVSDGYTF; CDR3 DNA: TGTGCCTGGATAAGGATGGTATCGGATGGCTACACCTTC
J gene: TRBJ1-6; clone size: -; V gene: TRBV7-3; D gene: -; CDR3 protein: CASSPGPGENSPLHF; CDR3 DNA: TGTGCCAGCAGCCCCGGGCCAGGGGAAAATTCACCCCTCCACTTT
J gene: TRBJ1-5; clone size: once; V gene: TRBV15; D gene: -; CDR3 protein: CATSLQAGNNQPQHF; CDR3 DNA: TGTGCCACCAGCCTCCAGGCGGGGAACAATCAGCCCCAGCATTTT
J gene: TRBJ2-3; clone size: -; V gene: TRBV9; D gene: -; CDR3 protein: CASSVHRGGRGASDTQYF; CDR3 DNA: TGTGCCAGCAGCGTCCATAGGGGGGGCAGGGGCGCCTCGGATACGCAGTATTTT
J gene: TRBJ1-3; clone size: -; V gene: TRBV6-1; D gene: -; CDR3 protein: CASSDPALTGGNTIYF; CDR3 DNA: TGTGCCAGCAGTGACCCTGCTTTGACGGGTGGAAACACCATATATTTT
J gene: TRBJ1-2; clone size: -; V gene: TRBV5-8; D gene: TRBD1; CDR3 protein: CASSYRDRAAYGYTF; CDR3 DNA: TGTGCCAGCAGCTATAGGGACAGGGCGGCCTATGGCTACACCTTC
J gene: TRBJ1-6; clone size: -; V gene: TRBV7-2; D gene: -; CDR3 protein: CASSLTYTTISPLHF; CDR3 DNA: TGTGCCAGCAGCTTGACCTATACAACTATTTCACCCCTCCACTTT
J gene: TRBJ2-3; clone size: -; V gene: TRBV7-9; D gene: -; CDR3 protein: CASSLTGSTDTQYF; CDR3 DNA: TGTGCCAGCAGCTTAACAGGGAGCACAGATACGCAGTATTTT
J gene: TRBJ1-4; clone size: -; V gene: TRBV5-4; D gene: -; CDR3 protein: CASSLGPTGGEKLFF; CDR3 DNA: TGTGCCAGCAGCTTGGGCCCGACGGGTGGTGAAAAACTGTTTTTT
J gene: TRBJ1-1; clone size: -; V gene: TRBV19; D gene: -; CDR3 protein: CASSIDKGSWTEAFF; CDR3 DNA: TGTGCCAGTAGTATAGACAAGGGAAGTTGGACTGAAGCTTTCTTT
J gene: TRBJ1-1; clone size: -; V gene: TRBV19; D gene: -; CDR3 protein: CASNLGGLMNTEAFF; CDR3 DNA: TGTGCCAGTAACCTAGGGGGGTTGATGAACACTGAAGCTTTCTTT
J gene: TRBJ1-5; clone size: -; V gene: TRBV5-1; D gene: -; CDR3 protein: CASSLGDYSNQPQHF; CDR3 DNA: TGCGCCAGCAGCTTGGGCGATTATAGCAATCAGCCCCAGCATTTT
J gene: TRBJ2-7; clone size: -; V gene: TRBV3-1/TRBV3-2; D gene: -; CDR3 protein: CASSPSAALWGQYF; CDR3 DNA: TGTGCCAGCAGCCCCTCCGCGGCCCTCTGGGGGCAGTACTTC
J gene: TRBJ1-2; clone size: -; V gene: TRBV11-3; D gene: -; CDR3 protein: CASSFGQHGGYTF; CDR3 DNA: TGTGCCAGCAGCTTCGGACAGCACGGTGGCTACACCTTC
J gene: TRBJ1-2; clone size: -; V gene: TRBV23-1; D gene: -; CDR3 protein: CASRDNNYGYTF; CDR3 DNA: TGCGCCAGCAGGGACAATAACTATGGCTACACCTTC
J gene: TRBJ1-1; clone size: -; V gene: TRBV18; D gene: -; CDR3 protein: CASSKGENTEAFF; CDR3 DNA: TGTGCCAGCTCAAAGGGGGAGAACACTGAAGCTTTCTTT
J gene: TRBJ1-2; clone size: -; V gene: TRBV14; D gene: -; CDR3 protein: CASSQQTNYGYTF; CDR3 DNA: TGTGCCAGCAGCCAACAAACTAACTATGGCTACACCTTC
J gene: TRBJ1-1; clone size: -; V gene: TRBV12-5; D gene: TRBD1; CDR3 protein: CASGFGQANTEAFF; CDR3 DNA: TGTGCTAGTGGTTTTGGACAGGCGAACACTGAAGCTTTCTTT
J gene: TRBJ1-2; clone size: -; V gene: TRBV5-1; D gene: -; CDR3 protein: CASSLDPGKGYTF; CDR3 DNA: TGCGCCAGCAGCTTGGATCCAGGGAAAGGCTACACCTTC
J gene: TRBJ2-2; clone size: -; V gene: TRBV18; D gene: -; CDR3 protein: CASSPRQINTGELFF; CDR3 DNA: TGTGCCAGCTCACCACGACAGATAAACACCGGGGAGCTGTTTTTT
J gene: TRBJ2-7; clone size: -; V gene: TRBV6-5; D gene: -; CDR3 protein: CARRPVGPEQYF; CDR3 DNA: TGTGCCAGGCGACCGGTGGGGCCCGAGCAGTACTTC
J gene: TRBJ2-7; clone size: few; V gene: TRBV7-2; D gene: -; CDR3 protein: CASSLEAAYEQYF; CDR3 DNA: TGTGCCAGCAGCTTAGAGGCGGCCTACGAGCAGTACTTC
J gene: TRBJ1-1; clone size: -; V gene: TRBV5-1; D gene: TRBD1; CDR3 protein: CASSFPPGQGNTEAFF; CDR3 DNA: TGCGCCAGCAGCTTCCCGCCGGGACAGGGGAACACTGAAGCTTTCTTT
J gene: TRBJ1-2; clone size: -; V gene: TRBV11-3; D gene: TRBD1; CDR3 protein: CASSSPGQGGYTF; CDR3 DNA: TGTGCCAGCAGCTCCCCGGGACAGGGGGGCTACACCTTC
J gene: TRBJ2-7; clone size: -; V gene: TRBV7-7; D gene: TRBD2; CDR3 protein: CASSLGTSGGAGEQYF; CDR3 DNA: TGTGCCAGCAGCTTAGGGACTAGCGGGGGGGCCGGCGAGCAGTACTTC
J gene: TRBJ2-2; clone size: -; V gene: TRBV4-3; D gene: -; CDR3 protein: CASSQEVPGELFF; CDR3 DNA: TGCGCCAGCAGCCAAGAGGTGCCCGGGGAGCTGTTTTTT
J gene: TRBJ1-1; clone size: -; V gene: TRBV24-1; D gene: -; CDR3 protein: CATSGVEAFF; CDR3 DNA: TGTGCCACCAGTGGCGTCGAAGCTTTCTTT
J gene: TRBJ2-7; clone size: once; V gene: TRBV3-1/TRBV3-2; D gene: TRBD1; CDR3 protein: CASSSGTGVYEQYF; CDR3 DNA: TGTGCCAGCAGCTCCGGGACAGGAGTCTACGAGCAGTACTTC
J gene: TRBJ1-2; clone size: -; V gene: TRBV3-1/TRBV3-2; D gene: -; CDR3 protein: CASSFYSYSNYGYTF; CDR3 DNA: TGTGCCAGCAGCTTCTACTCCTACTCTAACTATGGCTACACCTTC
J gene: TRBJ1-3; clone size: -; V gene: TRBV30; D gene: -; CDR3 protein: CAWSAGQASGNTIYF; CDR3 DNA: TGTGCCTGGAGTGCAGGACAAGCCTCTGGAAACACCATATATTTT
J gene: TRBJ1-1; clone size: -; V gene: TRBV19; D gene: -; CDR3 protein: CASSISRDTEAFF; CDR3 DNA: TGTGCCAGTAGTATATCCCGGGACACTGAAGCTTTCTTT
J gene: TRBJ1-5; clone size: -; V gene: TRBV10-1; D gene: -; CDR3 protein: CASSELTLNQPQHF; CDR3 DNA: TGCGCCAGCAGTGAGTTGACCCTAAATCAGCCCCAGCATTTT
J gene: TRBJ2-1; clone size: -; V gene: TRBV24-1; D gene: TRBD2; CDR3 protein: CATSPSSGSSYNEQFF; CDR3 DNA: TGTGCCACCAGTCCAAGTAGCGGGAGCTCCTACAATGAGCAGTTCTTC
J gene: TRBJ1-1; clone size: once; V gene: TRBV24-1; D gene: -; CDR3 protein: CATKSRGRNTEAFF; CDR3 DNA: TGTGCCACCAAATCGAGGGGTAGGAACACTGAAGCTTTCTTT
J gene: TRBJ1-1; clone size: -; V gene: TRBV7-3; D gene: TRBD1; CDR3 protein: CASSFGTGFTEAFF; CDR3 DNA: TGTGCCAGCAGCTTTGGGACAGGGTTCACTGAAGCTTTCTTT
J gene: TRBJ2-3; clone size: -; V gene: TRBV5-1; D gene: TRBD2; CDR3 protein: CASSLGGTRADTQYF; CDR3 DNA: TGCGCCAGCAGCTTGGGGGGGACTAGAGCAGATACGCAGTATTTT
J gene: TRBJ2-7; clone size: -; V gene: TRBV29-1; D gene: -; CDR3 protein: CSVESSSSELEQYF; CDR3 DNA: TGCAGCGTTGAATCGTCTAGCAGTGAACTCGAGCAGTACTTC
J gene: TRBJ1-2; clone size: few; V gene: TRBV6-2/TRBV6-3; D gene: -; CDR3 protein: CASSFLLNRQMALYGYTF; CDR3 DNA: TGTGCCAGCAGTTTCCTTCTCAACCGACAAATGGCTTTGTATGGCTACACCTTC
J gene: TRBJ2-5; clone size: -; V gene: TRBV9; D gene: -; CDR3 protein: CASSAVVGGGTQYF; CDR3 DNA: TGTGCCAGCAGCGCCGTCGTAGGGGGTGGGACCCAGTACTTC
J gene: TRBJ2-3; clone size: -; V gene: TRBV5-1; D gene: -; CDR3 protein: CASSLVGTDTQYF; CDR3 DNA: TGCGCCAGCAGCTTGGTGGGCACAGATACGCAGTATTTT
J gene: TRBJ1-2; clone size: -; V gene: TRBV5-6; D gene: -; CDR3 protein: CASSLAGVYGYTF; CDR3 DNA: TGTGCCAGCAGCTTGGCGGGGGTCTATGGCTACACCTTC
J gene: TRBJ1-2; clone size: -; V gene: TRBV21-1; D gene: -; CDR3 protein: CASSTAGTAYGYTF; CDR3 DNA: TGTGCCAGCAGCACGGCCGGGACGGCTTATGGCTACACCTTC
J gene: TRBJ2-1; clone size: -; V gene: TRBV24-1; D gene: TRBD1; CDR3 protein: CATSVGTGGSEQFF; CDR3 DNA: TGTGCCACCAGTGTTGGGACAGGGGGCAGTGAGCAGTTCTTC
J gene: TRBJ1-5; clone size: few; V gene: TRBV2; D gene: TRBD1; CDR3 protein: CASSGGRGRDQPQHF; CDR3 DNA: TGTGCCAGCAGTGGGGGCAGGGGGCGAGACCAGCCCCAGCATTTT
J gene: TRBJ1-1; clone size: -; V gene: TRBV27; D gene: -; CDR3 protein: CASSLGGNTEAFF; CDR3 DNA: TGTGCCAGCAGTTTAGGGGGGAACACTGAAGCTTTCTTT
J gene: TRBJ2-2; clone size: -; V gene: TRBV3-1/TRBV3-2; D gene: -; CDR3 protein: CASKGTGRGNTGELFF; CDR3 DNA: TGTGCCAGCAAAGGGACTGGGCGGGGTAACACCGGGGAGCTGTTTTTT
J gene: TRBJ2-7; clone size: -; V gene: TRBV9; D gene: TRBD1; CDR3 protein: CASSWTGLSEQYF; CDR3 DNA: TGTGCCAGCTCTTGGACAGGGTTGAGTGAGCAGTACTTC
J gene: TRBJ1-5; clone size: -; V gene: TRBV27; D gene: -; CDR3 protein: CASSLGQGRVAAQHF; CDR3 DNA: TGTGCCAGCAGTTTAGGCCAGGGGAGGGTTGCAGCCCAGCATTTT
J gene: TRBJ2-1; clone size: once; V gene: TRBV7-2; D gene: -; CDR3 protein: CASSPLGMAVSSYNEQFF; CDR3 DNA: TGTGCCAGCAGCCCCCTGGGGATGGCGGTTAGCTCCTACAATGAGCAGTTCTTC